The clone carrying this TCR beta chain was found many times. The antigen remains undetermined. TCR beta CDR3 regions were amplified from RNA. Initially, a first-round RT-PCR of the TCR CDR3 employed the HTBI primer set. TCRdb analysed the multiplex PCR reads with MiXCR anew, one entry per CDR3 protein. The data hold under 350,000 distinct CDR3 sequences, with 25% to 30% observed a single time. These data come from a study of T cells in Graves' hyperthyroidism and ophthalmopathy. Overall study: Specimen type is peripheral blood, collected at initial diagnosis prior to any treatment. Points from the study as a whole: Onset of ophthalmopathy came a median roughly 6.5 months after the model predicted it.

The CDR3 is 16 amino acids. V lost 1 base, J lost 0 bases, and 7 bases lay in between. CDR1 and CDR2 (germline): ENHRY, SYGVKD. Isolation of PBMCs was performed on approximately 10 ml fresh peripheral blood. This TCR was recovered from a man aged 40-50 years with Graves' hyperthyroidism that later progressed to Graves' ophthalmopathy. Sequenced input: blood. The chain uses TRBV10-3 and TRBJ2-6, with D uncertain. Written as DNA, the CDR3 is TGTGCCATCAGTGAGTGGGAAGTCTCTGGGGCCAACGTCCTGACTTTC. It specifies CAISEWEVSGANVLTF.